A single sample gave rise to the 25 T cell receptor beta chains below, sequenced in a study of cytomegalovirus exposure and HLA in healthy donors (dated by TCRdb to 2016 to 2017). The library relied on the immunoSEQ multiplex PCR assay. A mixture of 60 forward primers for TCR Vbeta segments and 13 reverse primers for TCR Jbeta segments was used in the multiplex PCR. TCRdb mirrors the immuneACCESS table, restricted to in-frame sequences. Some clones are absent from its copies; in checked studies, under half trace to an unresolved V gene, and the reason for the others is unknown. This sample lists about 200,000 clones; around 77% were detected once. In total, the top ten clones hold approximately 2% of the sample. Material: PBMCs. Every receptor here comes from a man aged 30-40 years in good health and CMV-seronegative.

The gene calls are TRBV5-1 and TRBJ2-1, with D possibly being TRBD1 (6 bases). The V end lost 3 bases, the J end lost 4 bases, and 11 bases lay between the germline ends. The CDR3 spans 14 residues. Per the germline V gene, CDR1 is SGHRS and CDR2 is YFSETQ. CDR3 residues: CASSSDSLYNEQFF. The CDR3 DNA reads as TGCGCCAGCAGCTCGGACAGTCTATACAATGAGCAGTTCTTC.

This sequence joins TRBV6-1 and TRBJ2-1; 8 bases align to TRBD2. J lost 7 bases, V lost 2 bases, and 1 base had no gene match. The CDR3 contains 13 residues. CDR1 and CDR2 from the germline V gene are MNHNS and SASEGT. The CDR3 nucleotides are TGTGCCAGCAGTGAAACTAGCGGAAATGAGCAGTTCTTC. Protein: CASSETSGNEQFF.

This clone has only one observation. Other DNA sequences in this specimen translate into the identical CDR3. The chain couples TRBV28 to TRBJ1-1, with 9 bases identical to TRBD1. The germline V gene has CDR1 MDHEN and CDR2 SYDVKM. The CDR3 totals 14 residues. Trimming removed 5 bases from V and 5 bases from J; junction bases left unmatched: 6. DNA of the CDR3: TGTGCCAGCAGTCTACAGGGGGCGCGGACTGAAGCTTTCTTT. Translating it yields CASSLQGARTEAFF.

The V call is TRBV18, the J call TRBJ2-1, with TRBD1 matching 9 bases. Germline V gives CDR1 KGHSH, CDR2 LQKENI. This CDR3 is 16 amino acids long. The J segment lost 8 bases and the V segment lost 3 bases, leaving 11 bases of the junction unmatched. CDR3 nucleotide sequence: TGTGCCAGCTCACCCCTAGGGGGACAGGGACACGATGAGCAGTTCTTC. Amino acid sequence: CASSPLGGQGHDEQFF.

This sequence joins TRBV5-4 and TRBJ1-1, with TRBD1 matching 7 bases. The ends lost 0 bases at V and 2 bases at J; junction bases unmatched: 7. This CDR3 comprises 16 residues. Germline-derived CDR1 and CDR2 are SGHNT and YYREEE (reference sequence). DNA of the CDR3: TGTGCCAGCAGCTTGGCCCAGGGGGGAATTAACACTGAAGCTTTCTTT. Translating it yields CASSLAQGGINTEAFF.

This chain joins TRBV19 and TRBJ1-5; 9 positions agree with TRBD1. V dropped 6 bases and J dropped 2; count of bases not matched to a gene: 8. Germline assignment: CDR1 LNHDA and CDR2 SQIVND (reference sequence). The CDR3 runs 16 residues. CDR3 bases: TGTGCCAGTAGACCGGACAGGGGATTTGGCAATCAGCCCCAGCATTTT. Its translation: CASRPDRGFGNQPQHF.

The genes are TRBV11-3 and TRBJ2-7; weak D call: TRBD1 (5 bases). Germline assignment: CDR1 SGHNT and CDR2 YENEEA. V shed 0 bases and J shed 7 bases, with 13 bases lying between them. This CDR3 spans 14 amino acids. CDR3 nucleotide sequence: TGTGCCAGCAGCTTAGACGAGACAGTACGAGAGCAGTACTTC. Protein: CASSLDETVREQYF.

The V and J genes are TRBV7-6 and TRBJ2-5; 8 nucleotides match TRBD1. Unmatched junction bases numbered 13, after V lost 5 bases and J lost 2 bases. From germline, CDR1 is SGHVS and CDR2 FNYEAQ. This CDR3 comprises 17 residues. The chain's CDR3 is CASSPIPRDRQQETQYF. CDR3 sequence (DNA): TGTGCCAGCAGCCCGATCCCCCGGGACAGGCAACAAGAGACCCAGTACTTC.

This chain uses TRBV29-1 with TRBJ2-3, with 10 bases aligning to TRBD2. V shed 5 bases, J shed 0 bases, and the junction held 5 bases outside the gene matches. Germline V gene data show CDR1 as SQVTM and CDR2 as ANQGSEA. CDR3 length equals 15 residues. The CDR3 is CSVIGLAVSTDTQYF. In nucleotides, the CDR3 is TGCAGCGTTATTGGACTAGCGGTTAGCACAGATACGCAGTATTTT.

The genes are TRBV7-9 and TRBJ2-5; the match to TRBD2 covers 12 bases. The CDR3 covers 15 residues. Trimming at V came to 6 bases and at J to 5 bases, leaving 7 bases not matched to a gene. Looked up from germline, CDR1 is SEHNR and CDR2 is FQNEAQ (reference sequence). The CDR3 nucleotides read TGTGCCAGCAGATTGACTAGCGGGAGCAGGGAGACCCAGTACTTC. It codes for CASRLTSGSRETQYF.

The gene calls are TRBV5-4 and TRBJ2-5, with 8 positions matching TRBD1. There are 16 residues in the CDR3. Germline loops: CDR1 SGHNT, CDR2 YYREEE (reference sequence). The J segment lost 5 bases and the V segment lost 0 bases, leaving 9 bases of the junction unmatched. The CDR3 loop is CASSLGGQGFSETQYF. Here the CDR3 DNA reads TGTGCCAGCAGCTTGGGTGGACAGGGATTTTCGGAGACCCAGTACTTC.

V usage is TRBV10-1 and J usage is TRBJ2-5, with TRBD2 identical over 10 bases. Per germline, CDR1 WNHNN and CDR2 SYGVQD (reference sequence). V trimming: 6 bases; J trimming: 5 bases; junction bases outside the gene matches: 6. The CDR3 loop spans 14 amino acids. This CDR3 is CASSDSGRVETQYF. The CDR3, as DNA: TGCGCCAGCAGCGACAGCGGGAGGGTGGAGACCCAGTACTTC.

The rearrangement uses TRBV5-4 and TRBJ1-1, with a tentative D call TRBD1 (6 bases). The CDR3 length is 15 residues. The germline V gene encodes CDR1 SGHNT and CDR2 YYREEE (reference sequence). V gave up 1 base and J gave up 4 bases, with 14 bases separating them. CDR3 residues: CASSLMGYRATEAFF. Here the CDR3 DNA reads TGTGCCAGCAGCTTGATGGGATACAGGGCCACTGAAGCTTTCTTT.

This sequence joins TRBV7-9 and TRBJ2-4, with TRBD1 as a possible D gene (6 bases). Trimming removed 5 bases from V and 0 bases from J, with 14 bases in between. The CDR3 runs to 16 residues. Germline V gene data show CDR1 as SEHNR and CDR2 as FQNEAQ (reference sequence). This CDR3 reads CASSRQTGAAKNIQYF. DNA of the CDR3: TGTGCCAGCAGCCGACAGACAGGAGCAGCCAAAAACATTCAGTACTTC.

V usage is TRBV28 and J usage is TRBJ1-2; no definite D call. The CDR3 is 13 amino acids. The germline CDR1 and CDR2 sequences are MDHEN and SYDVKM. Deletions cut 7 bases from V and 7 bases from J, with 16 bases between. The CDR3, as DNA: TGTGCCAGCACCTCCATGGAGAAGGCTGGCTACACCTTC. The encoded protein is CASTSMEKAGYTF.

The chain carries TRBV18 and TRBJ2-5; the match to TRBD2 covers 12 bases. The J call may not be correct, given that the DNA end is closer to TRBJ2-7. Germline V gene sequence: CDR1 KGHSH, CDR2 LQKENI. The CDR3 runs to 18 residues. DNA for the CDR3: TGTGCCAGCTCACTCTATTCTAGCGGGAGGGGTAGCTCCTACGAGCAGTACTTC. Protein sequence: CASSLYSSGRGSSYEQYF.

The gene calls are TRBV29-1 and TRBJ2-1, with D possibly TRBD1 on 5 matching bases. Germline V gene sequence: CDR1 SQVTM, CDR2 ANQGSEA. The CDR3 is 12 residues long. V was trimmed by 7 bases and J by 9 bases, leaving 16 bases between them. The CDR3 bases are TGCAGCGCCAAGGCAGGGAAACTTGAGCAGTTCTTC. Protein sequence: CSAKAGKLEQFF.

The CDR3 sequence: CASLGVDTEAFF. For the CDR3, the DNA is TGTGCCAGCTTAGGGGTGGACACTGAAGCTTTCTTT. The V call is TRBV6-1, the J call TRBJ1-1; the D gene is possibly TRBD1 (5 bases). V lost 8 bases to trimming and J lost 3 bases, with 10 bases between them. This CDR3 region has 12 residues. The V gene's germline CDR1 is MNHNS and CDR2 SASEGT.

This chain links TRBV29-1 with TRBJ2-7; D remains unclear. The CDR3 sequence is 15 residues long. V dropped 8 bases and J dropped 4 bases, with 24 bases sitting between them. Germline V gene lookup returns CDR1 SQVTM and CDR2 ANQGSEA. In nucleotides, the CDR3 is TGCAGCCTACCTGCAACCGACTTGGAGAGGTACGAGCAGTACTTC. Amino acid sequence: CSLPATDLERYEQYF.

This chain links TRBV5-1 with TRBJ1-1, with TRBD1 matching 8 bases. There are 14 residues in the CDR3. Germline assignment: CDR1 SGHRS and CDR2 YFSETQ. Unmatched junction bases numbered 3, after V lost 4 bases and J lost 1 base. This CDR3 is CASSTTGGNTEAFF. For the CDR3, the DNA is TGCGCCAGCAGCACTACAGGGGGGAACACTGAAGCTTTCTTT.

The rearrangement uses TRBV30 and TRBJ2-7, with D possibly matching TRBD2 (6 bases). Trimming took 3 bases from V and 4 from J, leaving 19 bases between them. CDR3 length: 15 amino acids. In germline, CDR1 is GTSNPN, CDR2 SVGIG (reference sequence). The CDR3 region has the DNA TGTGCCTGGAGCTCCCTAGCGACGGGGGTATACGAGCAGTACTTC. Amino acids: CAWSSLATGVYEQYF.

The CDR3 spells CASSLRPGADTQYF. The CDR3 DNA reads as TGTGCCAGCAGCCTTAGACCAGGGGCAGATACGCAGTATTTT. The V and J genes are TRBV4-2 and TRBJ2-3; perhaps TRBD1 as D (6 bases). Trimming pared 4 bases from V and 4 bases from J, leaving 12 bases between. Germline V gives CDR1 LGHNA, CDR2 YNFKEQ. The CDR3 contains 14 residues.

The chain links TRBV4-1 to TRBJ1-1; possible D gene TRBD1, 6 bases. The CDR3 is 14 residues long. The V gene's germline CDR1 is MGHRA and CDR2 YSYEKL. Trimming pared 3 bases from V and 5 bases from J, leaving 13 bases between. The CDR3 loop is CASSHRDKGTEAFF. CDR3 nucleotide sequence: TGCGCCAGCAGCCACCGGGACAAGGGGACTGAAGCTTTCTTT.

V gene TRBV28 combines with J gene TRBJ2-1, with 9 positions matching TRBD1. The junction had 2 bases not matched to a gene; V was cut back by 1 base and J by 4 bases. Per the germline V gene, CDR1 is MDHEN and CDR2 is SYDVKM. The CDR3 runs 15 residues. This chain's CDR3 is CASSLFGQGYNEQFF. DNA of the CDR3: TGTGCCAGCAGTTTATTCGGACAGGGGTACAATGAGCAGTTCTTC.

The chain has TRBV9 and TRBJ2-5; tentatively, D is TRBD1 (6 bases). This CDR3 contains 16 residues. Per the germline V gene, CDR1 is SGDLS and CDR2 is YYNGEE. V was pared by 0 bases and J by 3 bases, with 15 bases between. The CDR3 is CASSVDRGGPKETQYF. The CDR3 DNA reads TGTGCCAGCAGCGTAGACCGAGGGGGTCCCAAAGAGACCCAGTACTTC.